These T cell receptor beta chains were read from a single sample in a study of T cell repertoires in cytomegalovirus infection. TCRdb re-derived calls from the reads in MiXCR, one entry per CDR3 protein. The sample lists 450,000 to 550,000 distinct CDR3 sequences, approximately 40% occurring once. These receptors' targets are unknown. The sample in question was cultured PBMCs, obtained from culture after CMV antigen stimulation. The source is a human donor in good health (CMV status not recorded). Some clones in this sample may be carry-over from other donors' samples. CDR3s include the opening cysteine and the closing phenylalanine or tryptophan. Fields, in order: V gene, D gene, J gene, clone size, CDR3 protein, CDR3 DNA. D genes are given only for firm matches. The size field is filled for only some rows; it gives once, few, many or a size class.

>TRBV6-2/TRBV6-3|-|TRBJ1-5|once
CASSPQGVQPQHF
TGTGCCAGCAGTCCACAGGGTGTTCAGCCCCAGCATTTT
>TRBV5-8|-|TRBJ1-2|-
CASSLAAGYTF
TGTGCCAGCAGCTTAGCGGCTGGCTACACCTTC
>TRBV27|-|TRBJ1-6|few
CASSPRSLGDNSPLHF
TGTGCCAGCAGTCCGAGAAGTCTGGGGGATAATTCACCCCTCCACTTT
>TRBV7-9|-|TRBJ1-2|-
CASTPPGGGGHYYGYTF
TGTGCCAGCACCCCCCCCGGCGGGGGCGGACATTACTATGGCTACACCTTC
>TRBV12-3/TRBV12-4|-|TRBJ1-1|-
CASSFDRPNTEAFF
TGTGCCAGCAGTTTTGACAGGCCCAACACTGAAGCTTTCTTT
>TRBV11-1|-|TRBJ2-7|-
CASRSTGRDEQDF
TGTGCCAGCAGATCAACAGGGAGGGACGAGCAGGACTTC
>TRBV6-5|TRBD1|TRBJ1-4|-
CASSYSRGIHSNEKLFF
TGTGCCAGCAGTTACTCCAGGGGGATTCATTCTAATGAAAAACTGTTTTTT
>TRBV7-6|TRBD2|TRBJ2-5|-
CASSSGTSGRNQETQYF
TGTGCCAGCAGCTCTGGGACTAGCGGTCGGAACCAAGAGACCCAGTACTTC
>TRBV20-1|-|TRBJ2-1|-
CSARKSSYNEQFF
TGCAGTGCTAGAAAAAGCTCCTACAATGAGCAGTTCTTC
>TRBV7-2|-|TRBJ2-5|-
CASSSRGVGETQYF
TGTGCCAGCAGCTCCAGGGGTGTCGGAGAGACCCAGTACTTC
>TRBV6-5|-|TRBJ2-1|-
CASSYGTFSYNEQFF
TGTGCCAGCAGTTATGGGACTTTCTCCTACAATGAGCAGTTCTTC
>TRBV4-1|-|TRBJ1-6|few
CASSQPGIGASPLHF
TGCGCCAGCAGCCAACCGGGAATTGGGGCTTCACCCCTCCACTTT
>TRBV29-1|TRBD2|TRBJ2-3|-
CSVEKDGGGTDTQYF
TGCAGCGTTGAAAAGGATGGCGGGGGGACAGATACGCAGTATTTT
>TRBV11-2|TRBD2|TRBJ2-1|few
CASSYLLAGVNEQFF
TGTGCCAGCAGCTACCTTCTAGCGGGAGTAAATGAGCAGTTCTTC
>TRBV7-2|-|TRBJ1-1|few
CASRGIGYLTEAFF
TGTGCCAGCAGGGGGATAGGGTACCTCACTGAAGCTTTCTTT
>TRBV4-2|TRBD2|TRBJ2-7|-
CASNSGGAGYEQYF
TGTGCCAGCAATAGCGGGGGGGCCGGGTACGAGCAGTACTTC
>TRBV4-3|-|TRBJ2-1|few
CASSQGLELTYNEQFF
TGCGCCAGCAGCCAAGGGCTAGAGTTAACCTACAATGAGCAGTTCTTC
>TRBV7-2|TRBD1|TRBJ1-5|many
CASSSDRGYQPQHF
TGTGCCAGCAGCTCGGACAGGGGCTATCAGCCCCAGCATTTT
>TRBV7-2|TRBD1|TRBJ1-5|many
CASSINRGNQPQHF
TGTGCCAGCAGCATCAACAGGGGGAATCAGCCCCAGCATTTT
>TRBV10-3|-|TRBJ2-7|-
CAISDEGRGYEQYF
TGTGCCATCAGTGACGAGGGGCGAGGCTACGAGCAGTACTTC
>TRBV6-2/TRBV6-3|TRBD2|TRBJ2-1|-
CASSAVAGGPDNEQFF
TGTGCCAGCAGTGCGGTAGCGGGAGGGCCGGACAATGAGCAGTTCTTC
>TRBV12-3/TRBV12-4|-|TRBJ2-1|-
CASSPRTRPNEQFF
TGTGCCAGCAGTCCGCGCACTAGACCCAATGAGCAGTTCTTC
>TRBV7-8|-|TRBJ2-7|few
CASSWTQNYEQYF
TGTGCCAGCAGCTGGACACAGAACTACGAGCAGTACTTC
>TRBV5-1|-|TRBJ2-7|-
CASSWGTSGDEQYF
TGCGCCAGCAGCTGGGGAACCTCCGGGGACGAGCAGTACTTC
>TRBV24-1|TRBD1|TRBJ2-1|-
CATSETGFDEQFF
TGTGCCACCAGTGAGACAGGGTTTGATGAGCAGTTCTTC
>TRBV18|TRBD1|TRBJ1-1|-
CASSRQGANTEAFF
TGTGCCAGCTCAAGGCAGGGGGCCAACACTGAAGCTTTCTTT
>TRBV7-6|-|TRBJ2-2|-
CASRGYPGPAGELFF
TGTGCCAGCAGAGGGTATCCAGGGCCCGCCGGGGAGCTGTTTTTT
>TRBV11-1|-|TRBJ2-2|-
CASSMTVTGELFF
TGTGCCAGCAGCATGACAGTCACCGGGGAGCTGTTTTTT
>TRBV7-6|-|TRBJ2-2|-
CASSPLTGELFF
TGTGCCAGCAGCCCCCTGACCGGGGAGCTGTTTTTT
>TRBV6-5|TRBD1|TRBJ1-2|few
CASRGDRYGYTF
TGTGCCAGCAGGGGGGACAGATATGGCTACACCTTC
>TRBV6-2/TRBV6-3|-|TRBJ2-5|few
CASSLETKETQYF
TGTGCCAGCAGTTTGGAGACCAAAGAGACCCAGTACTTC
>TRBV4-1|-|TRBJ1-5|-
CASSQVFVREGQPQHF
TGCGCCAGCAGCCAAGTATTTGTAAGGGAGGGCCAGCCCCAGCATTTT
>TRBV5-1|TRBD2|TRBJ2-1|many
CASSSSGPPYNEQFF
TGCGCCAGCAGCTCTAGCGGCCCCCCCTACAATGAGCAGTTCTTC
>TRBV15|TRBD1|TRBJ1-2|-
CATQAAGTGEFGGYTF
TGTGCCACGCAAGCTGCCGGGACAGGGGAATTTGGTGGCTACACCTTC
>TRBV7-2|TRBD2|TRBJ2-3|few
CASSPREGRRDTQYF
TGTGCCAGCAGCCCAAGGGAGGGGCGACGAGATACGCAGTATTTT
>TRBV7-2|-|TRBJ1-3|-
CASSLAEGLTIYF
TGTGCCAGCAGCTTAGCAGAAGGCCTCACCATATATTTT
>TRBV4-3|-|TRBJ1-4|-
CASSQALGRRGEKLFF
TGCGCCAGCAGCCAGGCCCTTGGGAGGCGCGGTGAAAAACTGTTTTTT
>TRBV12-3/TRBV12-4|-|TRBJ2-7|-
CASSFGQKGSEQYF
TGTGCCAGCAGTTTTGGTCAGAAAGGGTCCGAGCAGTACTTC
>TRBV7-2|-|TRBJ2-2|few
CASNRRAENTGELFF
TGTGCCAGCAACCGAAGGGCGGAGAACACCGGGGAGCTGTTTTTT
>TRBV5-4|-|TRBJ1-1|-
CASRPRPEGTEAFF
TGTGCCAGCAGGCCTCGACCGGAGGGCACTGAAGCTTTCTTT
>TRBV7-2|-|TRBJ2-5|-
CASSLVMGHARKTQYF
TGTGCCAGCAGCTTGGTGATGGGACATGCCCGCAAGACCCAGTACTTC